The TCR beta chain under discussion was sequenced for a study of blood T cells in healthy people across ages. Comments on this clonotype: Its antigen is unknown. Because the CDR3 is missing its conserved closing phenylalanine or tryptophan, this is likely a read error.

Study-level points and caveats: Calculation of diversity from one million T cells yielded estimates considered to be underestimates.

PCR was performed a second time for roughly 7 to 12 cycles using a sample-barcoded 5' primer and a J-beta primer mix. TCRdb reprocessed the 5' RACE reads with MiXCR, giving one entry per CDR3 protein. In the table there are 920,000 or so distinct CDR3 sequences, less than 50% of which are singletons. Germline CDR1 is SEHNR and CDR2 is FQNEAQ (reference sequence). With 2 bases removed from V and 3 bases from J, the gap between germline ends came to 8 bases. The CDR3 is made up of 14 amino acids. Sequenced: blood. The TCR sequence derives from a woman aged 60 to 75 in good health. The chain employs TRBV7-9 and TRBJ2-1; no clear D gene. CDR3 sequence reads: CASSLTNGYNEQFL. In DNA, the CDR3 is TGTGCCAGCAGCTTAACTAACGGCTACAATGAGCAGTTCTTA.